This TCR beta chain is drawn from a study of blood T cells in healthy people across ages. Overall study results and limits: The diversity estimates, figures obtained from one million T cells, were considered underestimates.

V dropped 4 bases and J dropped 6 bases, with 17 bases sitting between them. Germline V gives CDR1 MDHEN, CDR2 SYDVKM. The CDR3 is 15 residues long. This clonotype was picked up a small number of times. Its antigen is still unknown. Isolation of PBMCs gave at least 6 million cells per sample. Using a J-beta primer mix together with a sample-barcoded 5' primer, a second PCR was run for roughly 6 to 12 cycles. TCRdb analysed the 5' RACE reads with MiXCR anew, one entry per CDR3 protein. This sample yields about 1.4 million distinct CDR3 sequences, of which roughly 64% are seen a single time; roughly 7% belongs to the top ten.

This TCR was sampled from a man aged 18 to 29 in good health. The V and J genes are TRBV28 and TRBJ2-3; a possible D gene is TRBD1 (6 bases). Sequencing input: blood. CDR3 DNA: TGTGCCAGCAGTTCCGGACAGACGGTCATGGATACGCAGTATTTT. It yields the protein CASSSGQTVMDTQYF.